This T cell receptor (beta chain) was identified in a study of cytomegalovirus exposure and HLA in healthy donors. Study-wide findings and caveats: In a later analysis, DRB1 alleles had the most associated TCRs; HLA-C alleles the fewest.

Worth noting for this clone: The antigen is unknown.

This CDR3 is built from 16 residues. V was shortened by 0 bases and J by 6 bases, with 16 bases between the two germline ends. Germline lookup yields CDR1 LGHNA and CDR2 YSLEER. 60 Vbeta and 13 Jbeta primers were used in PCR. Only in-frame clones appear in the TCRdb table, and some are missing; sequencing was by immunoSEQ multiplex PCR. The top ten hold around 6.6% of the sample, which has 150,000 to 180,000 clones, 65% to 90% seen once. The chain recombines TRBV4-3 with TRBJ2-3; D is perhaps TRBD2 (5 bases). This clonotype was obtained from a woman aged 45-59 years in good health and CMV-seropositive. The sample comprised PBMCs. This CDR3 is CASSQESRAPRDTQYF. The CDR3 DNA is TGCGCCAGCAGCCAAGAATCGCGGGCCCCGCGGGATACGCAGTATTTT.